The present entry profiles one T cell receptor beta chain with its context. What it recognizes is unknown. The sample originates from a study of T cell responses to AZD1222 COVID-19 vaccine. About the research overall: Second-dose intervals near 4 or 12 weeks were combined.

Study-level findings and limits: AZD1222 recipients seropositive at baseline numbered only six or seven. Donors in the cohort were predominantly white British and more often female, and clonal diversity was possibly underestimated.

Assay used: immunoSEQ multiplex PCR; TCRdb lists only in-frame clones, some missing. Among fewer than 30,000 clones, around four fifths were seen once, and the ten largest hold 5.8%. V lost 4 bases to trimming and J lost 8 bases, with 17 bases between them. Germline V lookup: CDR1 SGHDN, CDR2 FVKESK. CDR3 size: 15 residues. The receptor's source is an adult in good health. The starting material was peripheral blood, obtained on day 0 of AZD1222 vaccination. This chain uses TRBV14 with TRBJ1-4; maybe TRBD1 (6 bases). The CDR3 DNA sequence: TGTGCCAGCAGCCCGAGGGGGTCTCCTAGGGAAAAACTGTTTTTT. This codes for CASSPRGSPREKLFF.